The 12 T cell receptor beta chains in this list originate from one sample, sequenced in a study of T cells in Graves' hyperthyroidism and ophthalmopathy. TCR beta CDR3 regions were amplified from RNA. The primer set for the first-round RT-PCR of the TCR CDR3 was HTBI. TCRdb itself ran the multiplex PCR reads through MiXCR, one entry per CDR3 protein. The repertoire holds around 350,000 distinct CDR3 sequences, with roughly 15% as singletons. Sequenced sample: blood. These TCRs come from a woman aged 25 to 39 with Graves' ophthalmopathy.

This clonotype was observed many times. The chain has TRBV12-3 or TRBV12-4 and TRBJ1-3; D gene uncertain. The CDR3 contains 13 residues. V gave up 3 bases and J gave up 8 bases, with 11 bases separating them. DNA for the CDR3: TGTGCCAGCAGTTTTGGGCCGGCGGACACCATATATTTT. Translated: CASSFGPADTIYF.

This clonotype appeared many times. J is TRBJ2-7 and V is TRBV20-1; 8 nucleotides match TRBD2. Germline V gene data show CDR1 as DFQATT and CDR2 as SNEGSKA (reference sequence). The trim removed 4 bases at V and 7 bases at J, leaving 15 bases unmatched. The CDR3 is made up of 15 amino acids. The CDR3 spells CSATGGAGWLGEQYF. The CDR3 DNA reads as TGCAGTGCTACGGGAGGGGCGGGATGGTTGGGGGAGCAGTACTTC.

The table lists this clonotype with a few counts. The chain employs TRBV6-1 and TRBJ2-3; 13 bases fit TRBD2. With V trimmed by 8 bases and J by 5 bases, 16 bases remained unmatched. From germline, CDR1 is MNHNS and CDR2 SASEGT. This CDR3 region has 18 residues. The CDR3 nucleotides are TGTGCCAGCTTTCCGAGGGCCGGGACTAGCGGGACAGGAGATACGCAGTATTTT. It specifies CASFPRAGTSGTGDTQYF.

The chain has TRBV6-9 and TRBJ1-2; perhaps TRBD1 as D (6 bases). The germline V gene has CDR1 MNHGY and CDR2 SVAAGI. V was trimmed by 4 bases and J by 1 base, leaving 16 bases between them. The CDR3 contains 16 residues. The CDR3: CASSSGGGGGNYGYTF. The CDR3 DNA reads TGTGCCAGCAGTTCTGGAGGGGGTGGAGGTAACTATGGCTACACCTTC.

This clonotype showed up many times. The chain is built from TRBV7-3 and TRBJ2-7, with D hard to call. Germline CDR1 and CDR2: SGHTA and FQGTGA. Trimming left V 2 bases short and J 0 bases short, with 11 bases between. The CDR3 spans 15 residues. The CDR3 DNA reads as TGTGCCAGCAGCTTACTGGGCGGCAACTCCTACGAGCAGTACTTC. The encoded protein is CASSLLGGNSYEQYF.

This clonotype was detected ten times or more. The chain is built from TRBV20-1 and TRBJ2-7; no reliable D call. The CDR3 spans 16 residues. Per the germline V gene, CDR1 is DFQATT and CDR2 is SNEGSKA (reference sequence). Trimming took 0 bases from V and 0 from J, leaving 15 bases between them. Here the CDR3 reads CSARDLRGLSSYEQYF. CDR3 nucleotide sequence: TGCAGTGCTAGAGACCTCAGAGGATTGAGCTCCTACGAGCAGTACTTC.

This chain's CDR3 is CASSITHSNQPQHF. Here the CDR3 DNA reads TGTGCCAGCAGTATTACCCATAGCAATCAGCCCCAGCATTTT. The chain employs TRBV6-1 and TRBJ1-5; D unresolved. Trimming removed 5 bases at V and 0 bases at J, with 8 bases between. CDR1 is MNHNS, CDR2 SASEGT, per germline. The CDR3 spans 14 residues.

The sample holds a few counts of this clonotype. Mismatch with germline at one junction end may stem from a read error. CDR3 bases: TGTGCCAGCAGTGACTCGGGGACTCGAATATCACCCAGCACAGATACGCAGTATTTT. Protein sequence: CASSDSGTRISPSTDTQYF. This chain uses TRBV6-5 with TRBJ2-3; a weak D match, TRBD2 (6 bases). This CDR3 has 19 amino acids. Germline CDR1 and CDR2: MNHEY and SVGAGI.

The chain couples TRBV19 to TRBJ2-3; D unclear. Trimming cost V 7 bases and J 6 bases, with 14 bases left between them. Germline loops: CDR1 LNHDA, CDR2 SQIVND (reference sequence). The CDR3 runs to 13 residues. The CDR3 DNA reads TGTGCCAGTATGACACCTCAGTCGGATACGCAGTATTTT. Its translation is CASMTPQSDTQYF.

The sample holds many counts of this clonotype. CDR3 in amino acids: CASTTGTHLVYGYTF. The CDR3 DNA reads as TGTGCCAGCACTACCGGGACACATCTTGTCTATGGCTACACCTTC. The rearrangement links TRBV12-3 or TRBV12-4 to TRBJ1-2, with D possibly matching TRBD1 (6 bases). Trimming stripped 7 bases from V and 4 bases from J, with 19 bases between. This CDR3 has 15 residues.

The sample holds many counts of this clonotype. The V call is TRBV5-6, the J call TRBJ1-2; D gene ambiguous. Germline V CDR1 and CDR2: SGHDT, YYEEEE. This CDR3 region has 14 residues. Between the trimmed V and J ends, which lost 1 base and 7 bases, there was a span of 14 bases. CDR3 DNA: TGTGCCAGCAGCTTGCCGGTTCTAACCTTTGGCTACACCTTC. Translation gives CASSLPVLTFGYTF.

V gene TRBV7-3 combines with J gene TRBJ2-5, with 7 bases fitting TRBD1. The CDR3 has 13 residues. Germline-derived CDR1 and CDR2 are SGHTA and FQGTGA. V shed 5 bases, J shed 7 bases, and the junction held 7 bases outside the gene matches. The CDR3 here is CASSHGTEGTQYF. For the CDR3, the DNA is TGTGCCAGCAGCCACGGGACAGAAGGGACCCAGTACTTC.